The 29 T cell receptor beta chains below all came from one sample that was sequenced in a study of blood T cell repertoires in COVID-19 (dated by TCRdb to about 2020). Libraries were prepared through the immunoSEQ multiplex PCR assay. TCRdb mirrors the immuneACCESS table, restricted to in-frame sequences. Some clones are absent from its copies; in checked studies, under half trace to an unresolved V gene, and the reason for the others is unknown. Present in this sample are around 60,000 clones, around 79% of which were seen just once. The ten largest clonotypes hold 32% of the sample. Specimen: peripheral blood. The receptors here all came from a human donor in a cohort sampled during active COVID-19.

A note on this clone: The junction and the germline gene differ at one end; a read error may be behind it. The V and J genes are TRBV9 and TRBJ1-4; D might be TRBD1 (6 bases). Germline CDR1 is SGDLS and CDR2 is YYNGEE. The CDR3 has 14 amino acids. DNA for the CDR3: TGTGCCAGCAGCGTGGGGGACACTAATGAAAAACTATTTTTT. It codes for CASSVGDTNEKLFF. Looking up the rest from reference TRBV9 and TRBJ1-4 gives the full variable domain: DSGVTQTPKHLITATGQRVTLRCSPRSGDLSVYWYQQSLDQGLQFLIQYYNGEERAKGNILERFSAQQFPDLHSELNLSSLELGDSALYFCASSVGDTNEKLFFGSGTQLSVL.

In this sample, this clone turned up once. CDR3 DNA sequence: TGTGCCAGTAGGTCCGGGACAGGGAGCGCCGAGCAGTACTTC. It translates to CASRSGTGSAEQYF. The J gene is TRBJ2-7, the V gene TRBV19, with 9 bases lining up with TRBD1. J was trimmed by 6 bases and V by 6 bases; bases with no gene match: 9. The CDR3 has 14 residues. CDR1 LNHDA and CDR2 SQIVND come from the germline V gene (reference sequence).

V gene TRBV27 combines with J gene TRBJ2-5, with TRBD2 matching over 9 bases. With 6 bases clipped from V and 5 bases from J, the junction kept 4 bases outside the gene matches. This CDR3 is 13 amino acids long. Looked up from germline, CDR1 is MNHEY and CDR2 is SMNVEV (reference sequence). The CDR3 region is CASRRGGRETQYF. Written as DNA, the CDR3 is TGTGCCAGCAGGCGGGGGGGCCGGGAGACCCAGTACTTC.

DNA for the CDR3: TGTGCCAGTAGTTTCCCCTTCAGGGGTAATTCACCCCTCCACTTT. Amino acid sequence: CASSFPFRGNSPLHF. The rearrangement links TRBV19 to TRBJ1-6; tentative D call: TRBD1 (6 bases). Trimming removed 5 bases from V and 6 bases from J, with 14 bases in between. The CDR3 has 15 residues. CDR1 and CDR2 (germline): LNHDA, SQIVND (reference sequence). Filled out from reference TRBV19 and TRBJ1-6, the complete variable domain reads DGGITQSPKYLFRKEGQNVTLSCEQNLNHDAMYWYRQDPGQGLRLIYYSQIVNDFQKGDIAEGYSVSREKKESFPLTVTSAQKNPTAFYLCASSFPFRGNSPLHFGNGTRLTVT.

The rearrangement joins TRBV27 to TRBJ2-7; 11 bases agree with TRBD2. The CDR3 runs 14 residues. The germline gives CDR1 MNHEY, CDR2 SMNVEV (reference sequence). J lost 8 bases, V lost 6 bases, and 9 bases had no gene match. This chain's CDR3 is CASSRTSGLYKQYF. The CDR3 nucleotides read TGTGCCAGCAGCAGGACTAGCGGGCTTTACAAGCAGTACTTC.

The CDR3, as DNA: TGTGCCAGCCCAATAAGGAGCGGGAGTGGGGATGAGCAGTTCTTC. This encodes CASPIRSGSGDEQFF. The chain employs TRBV28 and TRBJ2-1; 8 nucleotides match TRBD2. Germline values: CDR1 MDHEN, CDR2 SYDVKM. This CDR3 contains 15 residues. V shed 8 bases and J 8 bases; nucleotides not matched to a gene: 14.

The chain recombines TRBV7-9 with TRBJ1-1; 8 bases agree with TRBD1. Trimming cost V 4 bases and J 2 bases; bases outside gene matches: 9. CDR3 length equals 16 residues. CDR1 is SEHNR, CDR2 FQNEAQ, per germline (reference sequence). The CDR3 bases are TGTGCCAGCAGCTCGTCGACAGGGGCCCTAAACACTGAAGCTTTCTTT. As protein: CASSSSTGALNTEAFF.

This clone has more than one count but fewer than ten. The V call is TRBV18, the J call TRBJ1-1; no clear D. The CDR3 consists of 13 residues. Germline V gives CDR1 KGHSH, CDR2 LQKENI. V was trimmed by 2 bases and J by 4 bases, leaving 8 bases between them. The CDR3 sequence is CASSPWLGTEAFF. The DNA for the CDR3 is TGTGCCAGCTCACCATGGCTAGGCACTGAAGCTTTCTTT.

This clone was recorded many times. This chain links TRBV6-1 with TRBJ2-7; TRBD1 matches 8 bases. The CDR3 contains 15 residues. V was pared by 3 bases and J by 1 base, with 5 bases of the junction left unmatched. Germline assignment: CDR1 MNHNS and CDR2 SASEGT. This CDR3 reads CASSDTGTGSYEQYF. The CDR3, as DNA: TGTGCCAGCAGTGATACCGGGACAGGATCCTACGAGCAGTACTTC.

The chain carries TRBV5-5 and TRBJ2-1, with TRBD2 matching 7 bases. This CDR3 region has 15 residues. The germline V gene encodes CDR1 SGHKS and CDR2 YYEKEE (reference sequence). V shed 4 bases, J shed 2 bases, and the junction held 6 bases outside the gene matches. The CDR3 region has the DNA TGTGCCAGCAGCCTTAGCGGGTTGACCTACAATGAGCAGTTCTTC. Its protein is CASSLSGLTYNEQFF.

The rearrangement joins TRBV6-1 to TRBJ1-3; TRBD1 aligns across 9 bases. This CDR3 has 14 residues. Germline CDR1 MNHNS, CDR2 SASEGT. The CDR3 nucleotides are TGTGTGACTGGGAGGGGACAGGGTGGAAACACCATATATTTT. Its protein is CVTGRGQGGNTIYF.

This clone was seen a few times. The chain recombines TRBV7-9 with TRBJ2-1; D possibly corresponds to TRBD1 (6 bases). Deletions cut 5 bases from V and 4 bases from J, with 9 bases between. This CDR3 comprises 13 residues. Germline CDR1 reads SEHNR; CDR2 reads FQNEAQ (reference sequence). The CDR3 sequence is CASSLGQYNEQFF. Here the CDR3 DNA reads TGTGCCAGCAGCCTTGGACAGTACAATGAGCAGTTCTTC.

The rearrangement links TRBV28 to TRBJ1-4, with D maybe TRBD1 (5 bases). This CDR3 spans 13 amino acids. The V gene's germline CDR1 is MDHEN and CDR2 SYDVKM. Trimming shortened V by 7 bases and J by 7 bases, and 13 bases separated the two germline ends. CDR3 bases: TGTGCCAGCATTGGGCAGGGAATTGAAAAACTGTTTTTT. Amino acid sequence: CASIGQGIEKLFF.

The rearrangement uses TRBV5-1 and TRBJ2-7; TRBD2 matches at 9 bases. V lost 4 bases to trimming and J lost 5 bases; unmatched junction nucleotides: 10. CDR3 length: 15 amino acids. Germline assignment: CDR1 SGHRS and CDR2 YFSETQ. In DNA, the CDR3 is TGCGCCAGCAGCCCCTCAGGACTAGCGAGGGACGAGCAGTACTTC. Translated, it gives CASSPSGLARDEQYF.

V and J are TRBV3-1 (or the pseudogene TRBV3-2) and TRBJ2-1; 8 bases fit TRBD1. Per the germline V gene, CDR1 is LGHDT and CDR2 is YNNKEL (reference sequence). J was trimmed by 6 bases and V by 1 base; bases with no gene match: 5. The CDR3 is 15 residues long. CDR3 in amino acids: CASSQGQGLFNEQFF. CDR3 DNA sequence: TGTGCCAGCAGCCAAGGACAGGGGCTGTTCAATGAGCAGTTCTTC.

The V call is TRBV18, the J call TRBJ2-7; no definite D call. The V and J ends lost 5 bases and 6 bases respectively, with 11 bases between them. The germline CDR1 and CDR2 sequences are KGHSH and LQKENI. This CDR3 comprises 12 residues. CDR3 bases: TGTGCCAGCTCATCAATGACTCGCGAGCAGTACTTC. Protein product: CASSSMTREQYF.

The CDR3 is CANSGPNTGELFF. In nucleotides, the CDR3 is TGTGCCAACAGCGGTCCGAACACCGGGGAGCTGTTTTTT. This chain uses TRBV28 with TRBJ2-2; TRBD2 is a possible D gene (5 bases). Trimming removed 10 bases at V and 0 bases at J, with 9 bases between. Germline V gene lookup returns CDR1 MDHEN and CDR2 SYDVKM. This CDR3 contains 13 residues. The complete variable domain, with remaining parts taken from reference TRBV28 and TRBJ2-2, reads DVKVTQSSRYLVKRTGEKVFLECVQDMDHENMFWYRQDPGLGLRLIYFSYDVKMKEKGDIPEGYSVSREKKERFSLILESASTNQTSMYLCANSGPNTGELFFGEGSRLTVL.

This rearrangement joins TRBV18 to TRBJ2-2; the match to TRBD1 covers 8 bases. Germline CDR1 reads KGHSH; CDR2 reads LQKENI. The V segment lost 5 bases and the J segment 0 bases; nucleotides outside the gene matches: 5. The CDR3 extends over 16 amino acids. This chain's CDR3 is CASSSLQGANTGELFF. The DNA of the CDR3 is TGTGCCAGCTCATCATTACAGGGGGCGAACACCGGGGAGCTGTTTTTT.

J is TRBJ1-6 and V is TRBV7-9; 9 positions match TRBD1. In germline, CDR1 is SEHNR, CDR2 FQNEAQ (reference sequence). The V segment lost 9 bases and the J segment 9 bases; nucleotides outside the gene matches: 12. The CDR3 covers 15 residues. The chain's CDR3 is CASLPGTGQSSPLHF. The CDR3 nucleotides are TGTGCCAGTCTCCCTGGGACAGGGCAATCTTCACCCCTCCACTTT. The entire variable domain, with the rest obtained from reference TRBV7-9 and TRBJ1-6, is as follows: DTGVSQNPRHKITKRGQNVTFRCDPISEHNRLYWYRQTLGQGPEFLTYFQNEAQLEKSRLLSDRFSAERPKGSFSTLEIQRTEQGDSAMYLCASLPGTGQSSPLHFGNGTRLTVT.

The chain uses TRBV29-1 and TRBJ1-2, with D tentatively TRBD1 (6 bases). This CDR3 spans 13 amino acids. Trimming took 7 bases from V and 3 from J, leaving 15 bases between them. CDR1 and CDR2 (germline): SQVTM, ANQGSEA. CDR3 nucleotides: TGCAGCGCCCAGGGGAGGGGGGACTATGGCTACACCTTC. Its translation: CSAQGRGDYGYTF.

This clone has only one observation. The chain's CDR3 is CASSPRWTSGEPQHF. The CDR3 DNA reads TGTGCCAGCAGCCCCCGTTGGACCAGCGGGGAGCCCCAGCATTTT. The gene calls are TRBV7-2 and TRBJ1-5; D remains unclear. The CDR3 spans 15 residues. V shed 5 bases and J shed 8 bases, with 19 bases lying between them. Germline assignment: CDR1 SGHTA and CDR2 FQGNSA.

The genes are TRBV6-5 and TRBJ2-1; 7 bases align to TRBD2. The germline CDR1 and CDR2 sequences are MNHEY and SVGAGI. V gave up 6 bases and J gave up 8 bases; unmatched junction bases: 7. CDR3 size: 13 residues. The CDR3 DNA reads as TGTGCCAGCAGAGGAGCGGGACCCGATGAGCAGTTCTTC. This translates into CASRGAGPDEQFF.

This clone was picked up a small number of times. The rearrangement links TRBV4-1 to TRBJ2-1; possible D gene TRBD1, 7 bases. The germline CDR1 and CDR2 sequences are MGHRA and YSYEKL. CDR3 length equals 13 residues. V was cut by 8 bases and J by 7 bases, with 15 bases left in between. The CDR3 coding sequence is TGCGCCAGCGGGAGGCAGGGGGTAAATGAGCAGTTCTTC. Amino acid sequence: CASGRQGVNEQFF.

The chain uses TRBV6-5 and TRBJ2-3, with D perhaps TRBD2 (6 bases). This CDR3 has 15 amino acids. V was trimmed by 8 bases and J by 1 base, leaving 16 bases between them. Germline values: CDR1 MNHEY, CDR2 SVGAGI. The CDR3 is CASGFGSGGTDTQYF. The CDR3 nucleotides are TGTGCCAGCGGCTTCGGGAGCGGAGGCACAGATACGCAGTATTTT.

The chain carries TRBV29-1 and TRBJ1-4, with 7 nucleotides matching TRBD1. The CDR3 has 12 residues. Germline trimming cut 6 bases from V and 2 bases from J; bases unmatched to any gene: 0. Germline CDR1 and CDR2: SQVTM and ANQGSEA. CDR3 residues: CSVTGTNEKLFF. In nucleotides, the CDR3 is TGCAGCGTGACAGGGACTAATGAAAAACTGTTTTTT.

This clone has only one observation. The CDR3 here is CASSFGQGTNGYTF. CDR3 sequence (DNA): TGTGCCAGCAGCTTCGGACAGGGAACAAATGGCTACACCTTC. The V call is TRBV5-6, the J call TRBJ1-2; 8 nucleotides agree with TRBD1. This CDR3 region has 14 residues. The V and J ends lost 2 bases and 6 bases, in that order; junction bases with no gene match: 6. The germline V gene encodes CDR1 SGHDT and CDR2 YYEEEE.

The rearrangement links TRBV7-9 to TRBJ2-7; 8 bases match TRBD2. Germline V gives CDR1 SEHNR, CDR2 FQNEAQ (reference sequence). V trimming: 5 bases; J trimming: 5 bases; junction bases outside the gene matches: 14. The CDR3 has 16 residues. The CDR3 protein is CASSTLVPGLDNEQYF. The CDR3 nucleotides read TGTGCCAGCAGCACCTTAGTACCGGGACTAGACAACGAGCAGTACTTC.

This chain's CDR3 is CASSGGREISGNTIYF. CDR3 DNA sequence: TGTGCCAGCAGTGGTGGACGGGAGATCTCTGGAAACACCATATATTTT. The rearrangement links TRBV28 to TRBJ1-3; D ambiguous. The germline gives CDR1 MDHEN, CDR2 SYDVKM. There are 16 residues in the CDR3. V was clipped by 5 bases and J by 0 bases, with 14 bases between them.

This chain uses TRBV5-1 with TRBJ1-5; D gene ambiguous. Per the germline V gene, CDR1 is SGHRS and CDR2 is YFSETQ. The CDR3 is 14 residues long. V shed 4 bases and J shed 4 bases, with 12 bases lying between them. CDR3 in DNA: TGCGCCAGCAGCCGTGTCCCCGGGAATCAGCCCCAGCATTTT. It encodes CASSRVPGNQPQHF.